The text below deals with one T cell receptor (beta chain). Antigen unknown. The sample originates from a study of OX40 agonist ivuxolimab in advanced cancers. Overall study findings and caveats: Among T cells, CD8+ cells averaged more expanded clones than CD4+ cells. Antigens targeted by the expanded peripheral T cells were not determined.

V gave up 6 bases and J gave up 7 bases; unmatched junction bases: 18. Germline V gives CDR1 SQVTM, CDR2 ANQGSEA. This CDR3 is built from 19 residues. Profiling relied on immunoSEQ multiplex PCR, and the TCRdb table lists in-frame clones only, not all of them. Of about 73,000 clones detected, approximately 90% appear once; the ten largest clones hold 0.4% to 0.65%. Patients were ruled out by autoimmune disease history or systemic immunosuppression. The genes are TRBV29-1 and TRBJ2-2, with 15 nucleotides matching TRBD2. The sequences come from CD4+ or CD8+ T cells sorted from blood, collected in a trial of the OX40 agonist ivuxolimab. The origin of this receptor is an adult with an advanced solid tumor such as melanoma, head and neck, liver or kidney cancer. DNA of the CDR3: TGCAGCGTCGGGGCGCCAGGGGGAGGGACTAGCGGGAGGTACGGGGAGCTGTTTTTT. Translating it yields CSVGAPGGGTSGRYGELFF.